The 12 T cell receptor beta chains below come from one sample, sequenced in a study of cytomegalovirus exposure and HLA in healthy donors. The primer mix had 60 Vbeta and 13 Jbeta primers. Measured with immunoSEQ multiplex PCR; TCRdb has only the in-frame clones, and not every one. The data contain tens of thousands of clones, 80% of them singletons. The sequencing sample was made of PBMCs. The receptors were sampled from a man aged 45-65 years in good health and CMV-seropositive.

The CDR3 nucleotides are TGTGCCAGTAGTATAGACGCGGACTACAATGAGCAGTTCTTC. It codes for CASSIDADYNEQFF. This chain joins TRBV19 and TRBJ2-1, with D hard to call. The germline CDR1 and CDR2 sequences are LNHDA and SQIVND (reference sequence). V lost 0 bases and J lost 3, with 6 bases in between. CDR3 length: 14 amino acids.

The rearrangement joins TRBV5-6 to TRBJ1-6; D not resolved. Germline assignment: CDR1 SGHDT and CDR2 YYEEEE. This CDR3 is 16 amino acids long. The V gene lost 2 bases and the J gene lost 0 bases, with 9 bases spanning the gap. CDR3 amino acids: CASSFMLSSYNSPLHF. DNA of the CDR3: TGTGCCAGCAGCTTTATGTTGAGCTCCTATAATTCACCCCTCCACTTT.

The count of this clone is one. V usage is TRBV7-2 and J usage is TRBJ2-1; D is possibly TRBD1 (5 bases). V was clipped by 5 bases and J by 7 bases, with 15 bases between them. The CDR3 is 14 residues long. Germline assignment: CDR1 SGHTA and CDR2 FQGNSA. The CDR3 sequence is CASSPQGIKNEQFF. CDR3 in DNA: TGTGCCAGCAGCCCGCAGGGCATAAAGAATGAGCAGTTCTTC.

In its sample, this clone was seen a few times. Written as DNA, the CDR3 is TGTGCCAGCAGACCCAGCGGTAATGGGACAGGTATTAGGACCCAGTACTTC. Its protein product is CASRPSGNGTGIRTQYF. This chain joins TRBV6-4 and TRBJ2-5; 8 nucleotides line up with TRBD1. Trimming took 6 bases from V and 7 from J; bases not matched to a gene: 19. The CDR3 totals 17 residues. Germline assignment: CDR1 MRHNA and CDR2 SNTAGT.

The CDR3 here is CAISPRGKEGGYTF. The DNA of the CDR3 is TGTGCCATCAGCCCCCGAGGGAAGGAGGGTGGCTACACCTTC. This chain uses TRBV10-3 with TRBJ1-2; D is ambiguous. Germline CDR1 and CDR2: ENHRY and SYGVKD. This CDR3 spans 14 amino acids. V dropped 6 bases and J dropped 7 bases, with 18 bases sitting between them.

The chain combines TRBV30 with TRBJ1-4; TRBD1 agrees at 8 bases. J was trimmed by 8 bases and V by 4 bases; bases with no gene match: 9. The CDR3 is 14 residues long. CDR1 and CDR2 (germline): GTSNPN, SVGIG (reference sequence). CDR3 amino acids: CAWNLDRESEKLFF. In nucleotides, the CDR3 is TGTGCCTGGAACCTGGACAGGGAGAGCGAAAAACTGTTTTTT.

This chain links TRBV7-9 with TRBJ1-5, with 7 bases fitting TRBD1. After removal of 1 base from V and 5 bases from J, the junction contained 2 bases not matched to a gene. Germline V lookup: CDR1 SEHNR, CDR2 FQNEAQ (reference sequence). The length of the CDR3 is 14 residues. The DNA of the CDR3 is TGTGCCAGCAGCTTAGGTACAGGGGATCAGCCCCAGCATTTT. Encoded protein: CASSLGTGDQPQHF.

The V call is TRBV7-6, the J call TRBJ2-7, with 8 bases fitting TRBD1. Trimming removed 3 bases from V and 6 bases from J; junction bases left unmatched: 10. The CDR3 covers 15 residues. Germline V gives CDR1 SGHVS, CDR2 FNYEAQ. The CDR3 protein is CASSLGHGTGTEQYF. The CDR3 nucleotides are TGTGCCAGCAGCTTGGGGCACGGGACAGGAACCGAGCAGTACTTC. Variable domain in full (rest from reference TRBV7-6 and TRBJ2-7): GAGVSQSPRYKVTKRGQDVALRCDPISGHVSLYWYRQALGQGPEFLTYFNYEAQQDKSGLPNDRFSAERPEGSISTLTIQRTEQRDSAMYRCASSLGHGTGTEQYFGPGTRLTVT.

The gene calls are TRBV6-5 and TRBJ2-5; D might be TRBD2 (6 bases). Germline V gene sequence: CDR1 MNHEY, CDR2 SVGAGI. The CDR3 totals 13 residues. The germline V and J ends were trimmed by 2 bases and 4 bases, with 8 bases remaining between them. CDR3 DNA sequence: TGTGCCAGCAGTTACCCCGGGGGAGAGACCCAGTACTTC. Translated, it gives CASSYPGGETQYF.

The chain employs TRBV4-2 and TRBJ2-1; D remains unclear. The germline V and J ends were trimmed by 0 bases and 5 bases, with 5 bases remaining between them. Germline CDR1 and CDR2: LGHNA and YNFKEQ. The CDR3 contains 13 residues. For the CDR3, the DNA is TGTGCCAGCAGCCAAGATCGGGACAATGAGCAGTTCTTC. This codes for CASSQDRDNEQFF.

V usage is TRBV7-6 and J usage is TRBJ2-7; 9 nucleotides match TRBD2. CDR1 is SGHVS and CDR2 is FNYEAQ in the germline V gene. Losses at the gene ends were 5 bases for V and 7 bases for J; bases not matched to a gene: 9. The CDR3 is 14 residues long. For the CDR3, the DNA is TGTGCCAGCAGCCTCTTAGCGGGAGTTCAGGAGCAGTACTTC. Its translation: CASSLLAGVQEQYF.

The chain employs TRBV5-6 and TRBJ2-1; the D gene is possibly TRBD2 (6 bases). There are 18 residues in the CDR3. Trimming took 4 bases from V and 1 from J, leaving 21 bases between them. CDR1 and CDR2 from the germline V gene are SGHDT and YYEEEE. CDR3 sequence reads: CASSPLGSSVGSYNEQFF. Written as DNA, the CDR3 is TGTGCCAGCAGCCCGCTAGGTTCTAGCGTGGGGTCCTACAATGAGCAGTTCTTC.